This T cell receptor beta chain was recorded in a study of cytomegalovirus exposure and HLA in healthy donors. As concerns this clone: Its target is unknown.

The study ran its PCR with 60 Vbeta and 13 Jbeta primers. Clones were sequenced by immunoSEQ multiplex PCR, and TCRdb holds only the in-frame ones, with some missing. The sample lists some 150,000 clones, around 84% seen once, with 2.4% in the top ten. The CDR3 is made up of 16 amino acids. Trimming took off 4 bases at V and 0 bases at J, with 13 bases between the two ends. The germline CDR1 and CDR2 sequences are MGHRA and YSYEKL. General observations from the study: Relative to equally common others, HLA-associated TCR beta chains showed greater clonal expansion in a later analysis. A later look showed TCR association rates differing by HLA locus, highest for DRB1 and lowest for HLA-C. A few chains linked to CMV were shown in vitro to be specific for CMV antigens.

The chain couples TRBV4-1 to TRBJ2-1; possibly TRBD1 for D (5 bases). This TCR derives from a man aged 50-59 years in good health and CMV-seronegative. Sequencing input: PBMCs. In nucleotides, the CDR3 is TGCGCCAGCAGCCCATTGACAGCGAGCTCCTACAATGAGCAGTTCTTC. Translation gives CASSPLTASSYNEQFF.